These 21 T cell receptor beta chains were sequenced from one sample in a study of cytomegalovirus exposure and HLA in healthy donors. Researchers ran the PCR with 60 Vbeta and 13 Jbeta primers. Generated by immunoSEQ multiplex PCR, the TCRdb table keeps only in-frame clones and is missing some. The sample carries approximately 74,000 clones, roughly 64% recorded once. The sequenced sample was PBMCs. These receptors came from a man younger than 40 in good health and CMV-seropositive.

This chain joins TRBV6-5 and TRBJ1-4; unclear D gene. This CDR3 region has 15 residues. Trimming took 0 bases from V and 6 from J, leaving 11 bases between them. CDR1 and CDR2 (germline): MNHEY, SVGAGI. CDR3 bases: TGTGCCAGCAGTTACTCGAATAGGCGGGATGAAAAACTGTTTTTT. This codes for CASSYSNRRDEKLFF.

A word on this clone: Other DNA sequences in this sample translate to the same CDR3. This chain uses TRBV2 with TRBJ2-5; D ambiguous. The CDR3 consists of 13 residues. The V gene lost 2 bases and the J gene lost 4 bases, with 8 bases spanning the gap. Germline V gene lookup returns CDR1 SNHLY and CDR2 FYNNEI. The CDR3 nucleotides are TGTGCCAGCAGTGAACTAGAAGGAGAGACCCAGTACTTC. Protein product: CASSELEGETQYF.

The chain combines TRBV5-1 with TRBJ2-3; D gene unclear. In germline, CDR1 is SGHRS, CDR2 YFSETQ. Trimming cost V 0 bases and J 6 bases, with 8 bases left between them. The CDR3 sequence is 13 residues long. The CDR3 coding sequence is TGCGCCAGCAGCTTGGTAGAGCGCGATACGCAGTATTTT. Amino acid sequence: CASSLVERDTQYF. Full variable domain (rest looked up from reference TRBV5-1 and TRBJ2-3): KAGVTQTPRYLIKTRGQQVTLSCSPISGHRSVSWYQQTPGQGLQFLFEYFSETQRNKGNFPGRFSGRQFSNSRSEMNVSTLELGDSALYLCASSLVERDTQYFGPGTRLTVL.

V gene TRBV29-1 combines with J gene TRBJ2-3, with 7 positions matching TRBD1. The CDR3 runs to 15 residues. Germline V lookup: CDR1 SQVTM, CDR2 ANQGSEA. Trimming removed 6 bases from V and 2 bases from J; junction bases left unmatched: 11. Here the CDR3 reads CSVVHGTALTDTQYF. The CDR3 DNA sequence: TGCAGCGTAGTACACGGGACAGCGCTCACAGATACGCAGTATTTT.

The CDR3 bases are TGTGCCAGCAGCTTAGGTGGGGCAGCCTATAATTCACCCCTCCACTTT. Translated, it gives CASSLGGAAYNSPLHF. The V call is TRBV11-2, the J call TRBJ1-6; maybe TRBD1 (5 bases). V lost 1 base, J lost 2 bases, and 9 bases lay in between. Germline V lookup: CDR1 SGHAT, CDR2 FQNNGV. The CDR3 length is 16 residues.

This clone was counted between two and nine times. The CDR3 here is CASSQDGGYEQYF. The CDR3 bases are TGCGCCAGCAGCCAAGACGGCGGATACGAGCAGTACTTC. This rearrangement joins TRBV4-3 to TRBJ2-7; D not certain. This CDR3 contains 13 residues. V shed 0 bases and J shed 4 bases, with 7 bases lying between them. Germline V gives CDR1 LGHNA, CDR2 YSLEER.

This chain joins TRBV28 and TRBJ2-3, with 7 bases fitting TRBD1. V dropped 5 bases and J dropped 1; count of bases not matched to a gene: 6. The CDR3 consists of 15 residues. Germline V gene data show CDR1 as MDHEN and CDR2 as SYDVKM. For the CDR3, the DNA is TGTGCCAGCAGTACCTACAGGGGAGGCACAGATACGCAGTATTTT. Protein product: CASSTYRGGTDTQYF.

The CDR3 DNA follows: TGTGCCAGCAGTTTGGGTACGACAGGTAGGGGAACTGAAGCTTTCTTT. It is translated as CASSLGTTGRGTEAFF. The rearrangement uses TRBV27 and TRBJ1-1, with D possibly TRBD1 on 6 matching bases. The V end lost 3 bases, the J end lost 5 bases, and 19 bases lay between the germline ends. Per the germline V gene, CDR1 is MNHEY and CDR2 is SMNVEV (reference sequence). This CDR3 is built from 16 residues.

A single count supports this clone. The J gene is TRBJ2-1, the V gene TRBV4-1, with 10 nucleotides matching TRBD2. The J segment lost 4 bases and the V segment lost 1 base, leaving 7 bases of the junction unmatched. The CDR3 covers 17 residues. CDR1 MGHRA and CDR2 YSYEKL come from the germline V gene. For the CDR3, the DNA is TGCGCCAGCAGCCAAGCTAGGACTAGCGGACGATACAATGAGCAGTTCTTC. Protein sequence: CASSQARTSGRYNEQFF.

V usage is TRBV18 and J usage is TRBJ2-5, with D possibly TRBD2 on 5 matching bases. The CDR3 spans 13 residues. V was shortened by 1 base and J by 3 bases, with 6 bases between the two germline ends. The germline CDR1 and CDR2 sequences are KGHSH and LQKENI. In DNA, the CDR3 is TGTGCCAGCTCACCACAGGGAGAAGAGACCCAGTACTTC. Protein product: CASSPQGEETQYF.

The V call is TRBV27, the J call TRBJ2-1; 12 bases agree with TRBD2. The CDR3 covers 15 residues. With V trimmed by 4 bases and J by 10 bases, 8 bases remained unmatched. Germline V gives CDR1 MNHEY, CDR2 SMNVEV (reference sequence). The CDR3 loop reads CASSSRLAGDSEQFF. In nucleotides, the CDR3 is TGTGCCAGCAGTTCCCGACTAGCGGGGGATTCCGAGCAGTTCTTC.

This chain joins TRBV7-2 and TRBJ2-3, with 13 bases identical to TRBD2. V shed 5 bases, J shed 4 bases, and the junction held 3 bases outside the gene matches. The germline CDR1 and CDR2 sequences are SGHTA and FQGNSA. This CDR3 comprises 15 residues. The CDR3 sequence: CASSQTSGRSDTQYF. The CDR3 nucleotides read TGTGCCAGCAGCCAGACTAGCGGGAGGTCAGATACGCAGTATTTT.

The chain uses TRBV5-6 and TRBJ1-1; D unclear. V was cut by 1 base and J by 1 base, with 8 bases left in between. This CDR3 has 14 residues. Germline V gene data show CDR1 as SGHDT and CDR2 as YYEEEE. This CDR3 is CASSLIGRNTEAFF. The CDR3 DNA sequence: TGTGCCAGCAGCTTGATTGGGAGGAACACTGAAGCTTTCTTT.

The rearrangement uses TRBV4-1 and TRBJ1-5; no definite D call. Germline V lookup: CDR1 MGHRA, CDR2 YSYEKL. V lost 0 bases and J 2 bases, leaving 8 bases between the germline ends. CDR3 length: 15 residues. The CDR3 loop is CASSQEGGRNQPQHF. Written as DNA, the CDR3 is TGCGCCAGCAGCCAAGAGGGCGGGCGCAATCAGCCCCAGCATTTT.

The gene calls are TRBV18 and TRBJ1-1; a weak D match, TRBD1 (6 bases). Trimming removed 3 bases at V and 4 bases at J, with 15 bases between. This CDR3 has 15 amino acids. Germline assignment: CDR1 KGHSH and CDR2 LQKENI. The CDR3 here is CASSPPTGEGTEAFF. The CDR3 DNA follows: TGTGCCAGCTCACCCCCGACAGGCGAAGGCACTGAAGCTTTCTTT.

This rearrangement joins TRBV29-1 to TRBJ2-3, with TRBD2 matching 14 bases. Germline V gives CDR1 SQVTM, CDR2 ANQGSEA. This CDR3 has 17 amino acids. The V gene end was trimmed by 6 bases and the J gene end by 0 bases; junction bases not matched to a gene: 8. Written as DNA, the CDR3 is TGCAGCGTCGCAGGGACTAGCGGGAGTCTAAGCACAGATACGCAGTATTTT. Its protein product is CSVAGTSGSLSTDTQYF.

The rearrangement joins TRBV6-1 to TRBJ1-2; possible D gene TRBD1, 5 bases. Germline V gives CDR1 MNHNS, CDR2 SASEGT. V was cut by 4 bases and J by 11 bases, with 11 bases left in between. The CDR3 contains 11 residues. In DNA form, the CDR3 reads TGTGCCAGCAGTGTTGGACACAATTACACCTTC. Translated, it gives CASSVGHNYTF.

This clone was found once. CDR3 loop: CAGKLAGPTDTQYF. In DNA, the CDR3 is TGTGCCGGTAAATTAGCGGGGCCTACAGATACGCAGTATTTT. The gene calls are TRBV2 and TRBJ2-3; 8 bases agree with TRBD2. Losses at the gene ends were 11 bases for V and 3 bases for J; bases not matched to a gene: 10. The CDR3 contains 14 residues. Germline V gene sequence: CDR1 SNHLY, CDR2 FYNNEI.

A few counts support this clone. The rearrangement links TRBV4-3 to TRBJ1-1; 9 positions match TRBD1. CDR3 length equals 17 residues. After removal of 1 base from V and 3 bases from J, the junction contained 9 bases not matched to a gene. Germline CDR1 reads LGHNA; CDR2 reads YSLEER. CDR3 sequence: CASSQVWAWDRDTEAFF. For the CDR3, the DNA is TGCGCCAGCAGCCAAGTGTGGGCCTGGGACAGGGACACTGAAGCTTTCTTT.

V gene TRBV5-6 combines with J gene TRBJ2-2; D not resolved. Germline CDR1 is SGHDT and CDR2 is YYEEEE. Deletions cut 1 base from V and 2 bases from J, with 15 bases between. The CDR3 length is 17 residues. The CDR3 DNA sequence: TGTGCCAGCAGCTTGCAAGTGGTCCAGGTTAACACCGGGGAGCTGTTTTTT. Translation: CASSLQVVQVNTGELFF.

About this clone itself: A read error may account for a junction end that differs from germline. The V and J genes are TRBV7-7 and TRBJ2-3, with D perhaps assigned TRBD1 or TRBD2 (6 bases each). CDR1 is SSHAT and CDR2 is FNYEAQ in the germline V gene (reference sequence). This CDR3 is 15 amino acids long. As DNA, the CDR3 is TGTGCTAGCAGCTTAGGAGGGGGTCCCGCAGATACGCAGTATTTT. Amino acids: CASSLGGGPADTQYF.